The clone carrying this T cell receptor (beta chain) occurred many times. Trimming pared 5 bases from V and 6 bases from J, leaving 13 bases between. Germline V lookup: CDR1 SGHVS, CDR2 FNYEAQ. CDR3 length: 13 amino acids. This specimen comes from a study of T-cell reconstitution after alpha-beta-depleted transplantation in children. Unique molecular identifiers were incorporated when the TCRbeta library was constructed. TCRdb redid the calling of the PCR reads with MiXCR, one entry per CDR3 protein. The sample shows about 200,000 distinct CDR3 sequences, about 15% of them seen only once. The genes are TRBV7-6 and TRBJ1-1; D call uncertain. Source: PBMCs from the stem cell graft donor, taken from the stem cell graft. The sequence was collected from a human donor who donated a stem cell graft to a child with acute lymphoblastic leukemia. Here the CDR3 DNA reads TGTGCCAGCAGCCTCTTGGGGAGGCCTGAAGCTTTCTTT. It is translated as CASSLLGRPEAFF.